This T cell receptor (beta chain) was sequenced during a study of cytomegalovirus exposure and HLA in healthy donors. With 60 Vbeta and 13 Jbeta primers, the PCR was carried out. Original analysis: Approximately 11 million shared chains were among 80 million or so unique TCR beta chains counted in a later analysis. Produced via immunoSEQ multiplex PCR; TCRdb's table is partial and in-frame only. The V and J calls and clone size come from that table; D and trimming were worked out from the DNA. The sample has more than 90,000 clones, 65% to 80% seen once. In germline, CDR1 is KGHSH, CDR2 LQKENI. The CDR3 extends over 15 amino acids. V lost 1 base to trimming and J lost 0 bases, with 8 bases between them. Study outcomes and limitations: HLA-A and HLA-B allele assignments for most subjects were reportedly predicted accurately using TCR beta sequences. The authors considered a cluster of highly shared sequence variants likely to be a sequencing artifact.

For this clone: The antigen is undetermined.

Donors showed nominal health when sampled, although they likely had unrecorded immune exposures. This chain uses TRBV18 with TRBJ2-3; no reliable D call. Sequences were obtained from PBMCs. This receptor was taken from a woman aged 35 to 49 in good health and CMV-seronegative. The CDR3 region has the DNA TGTGCCAGCTCACCACTCCCGACTAGCACAGATACGCAGTATTTT. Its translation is CASSPLPTSTDTQYF.